Detailed here is one T cell receptor beta chain. What it binds is not known. Libraries were prepared by immunoSEQ multiplex PCR; TCRdb keeps only in-frame clonotypes and omits some of them. The sample gives some 68,000 clones, 70% to 85% of which show up once; 3.5% to 4.5% is in the top ten. The data belong to a study of vaccination effects on CD4 cells after COVID-19. Findings and limits, study-wide: In the late period after vaccination, infection- and vaccine-induced clones contracted markedly.

Trimming removed 0 bases from V and 5 bases from J, with 16 bases in between. CDR1 is MNHEY and CDR2 is SVGAGI in the germline V gene. The CDR3 is made up of 16 amino acids. The ViraFEST assay expanded antigen-specific CD4+ T cells with viral peptide pools before sequencing. Isolating CD4+ T cells followed approximately nine days of culture. The healthy vaccine recipients, who had no prior SARS-CoV-2 infection, showed negative nucleocapsid antibodies. Researchers swapped half the medium for IL-2 medium on both days 3 and 7. The starting material was CD4+ T cells from PBMCs cultured with HCoV-OC43 spike peptides, obtained before COVID-19 vaccination. The subset here: HCoV-OC43 spike overlapping peptide pool stimulation. The V gene is TRBV6-5, the J gene TRBJ2-5, with D possibly called TRBD1 or TRBD2 (5 bases each). This clonotype originated in a human donor who received a COVID-19 vaccine. CDR3: CASSYSRRGAGETQYF. The CDR3 DNA follows: TGTGCCAGCAGTTACTCGAGACGGGGCGCAGGGGAGACCCAGTACTTC.